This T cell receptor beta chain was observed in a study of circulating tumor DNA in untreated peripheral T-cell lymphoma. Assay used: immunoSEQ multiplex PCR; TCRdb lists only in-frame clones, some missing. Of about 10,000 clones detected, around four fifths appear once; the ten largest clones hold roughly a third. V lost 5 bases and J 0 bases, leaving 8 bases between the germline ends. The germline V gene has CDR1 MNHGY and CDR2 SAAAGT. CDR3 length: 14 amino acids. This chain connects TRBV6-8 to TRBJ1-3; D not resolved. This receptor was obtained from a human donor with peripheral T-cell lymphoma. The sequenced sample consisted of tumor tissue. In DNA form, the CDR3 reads TGTGCCAGCAGTCAACAGAGCTCTGGAAACACCATATATTTT. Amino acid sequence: CASSQQSSGNTIYF.